This TCR beta chain comes out of a study of metastatic and nonmetastatic thyroid tumors. V was clipped by 4 bases and J by 4 bases, with 10 bases between them. This CDR3 is built from 13 residues. Looked up from germline, CDR1 is SGHVS and CDR2 is FQNEAQ. Study conclusions and caveats: A significant increase in TCR beta diversity was reportedly seen in malignant thyroid tumors relative to benign nodules, in blood and tumor.

Using MiXCR, TCRdb re-called clones from the PCR reads. The sample holds some 40,000 clones, approximately 16% seen once. At least ten counts were recorded for this clone. What it binds is not known. No patient had received any treatment before thyroid surgery. This chain links TRBV7-8 with TRBJ1-2; weak D call: TRBD1 (6 bases). This receptor was taken from a female donor with papillary thyroid cancer or a benign thyroid nodule (not recorded which). Some clones in this sample may be carry-over from other donors' samples. Material: blood. CDR3: CASSSDSPYGYTF. CDR3 DNA sequence: TGTGCCAGCAGCTCGGACAGTCCCTATGGCTACACCTTC. Looking up the rest from reference TRBV7-8 and TRBJ1-2 gives the full variable domain: GAGVSQSPRYKVAKRGQDVALRCDPISGHVSLFWYQQALGQGPEFLTYFQNEAQLDKSGLPSDRFFAERPEGSVSTLKIQRTQQEDSAVYLCASSSDSPYGYTFGSGTRLTVV.